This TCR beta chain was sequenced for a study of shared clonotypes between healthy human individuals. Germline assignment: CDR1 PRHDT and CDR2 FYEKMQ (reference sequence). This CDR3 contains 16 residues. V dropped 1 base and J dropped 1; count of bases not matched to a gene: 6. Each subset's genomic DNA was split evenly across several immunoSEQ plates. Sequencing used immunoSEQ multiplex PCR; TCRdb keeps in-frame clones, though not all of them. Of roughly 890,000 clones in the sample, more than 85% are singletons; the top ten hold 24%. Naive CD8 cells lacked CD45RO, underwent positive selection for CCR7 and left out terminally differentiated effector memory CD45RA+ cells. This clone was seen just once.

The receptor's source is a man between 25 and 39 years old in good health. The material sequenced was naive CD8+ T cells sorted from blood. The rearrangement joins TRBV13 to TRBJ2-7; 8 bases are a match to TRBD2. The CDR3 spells CASSLEASGLSYEQYF. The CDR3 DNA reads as TGTGCCAGCAGCTTAGAGGCTAGCGGGCTTTCCTACGAGCAGTACTTC.